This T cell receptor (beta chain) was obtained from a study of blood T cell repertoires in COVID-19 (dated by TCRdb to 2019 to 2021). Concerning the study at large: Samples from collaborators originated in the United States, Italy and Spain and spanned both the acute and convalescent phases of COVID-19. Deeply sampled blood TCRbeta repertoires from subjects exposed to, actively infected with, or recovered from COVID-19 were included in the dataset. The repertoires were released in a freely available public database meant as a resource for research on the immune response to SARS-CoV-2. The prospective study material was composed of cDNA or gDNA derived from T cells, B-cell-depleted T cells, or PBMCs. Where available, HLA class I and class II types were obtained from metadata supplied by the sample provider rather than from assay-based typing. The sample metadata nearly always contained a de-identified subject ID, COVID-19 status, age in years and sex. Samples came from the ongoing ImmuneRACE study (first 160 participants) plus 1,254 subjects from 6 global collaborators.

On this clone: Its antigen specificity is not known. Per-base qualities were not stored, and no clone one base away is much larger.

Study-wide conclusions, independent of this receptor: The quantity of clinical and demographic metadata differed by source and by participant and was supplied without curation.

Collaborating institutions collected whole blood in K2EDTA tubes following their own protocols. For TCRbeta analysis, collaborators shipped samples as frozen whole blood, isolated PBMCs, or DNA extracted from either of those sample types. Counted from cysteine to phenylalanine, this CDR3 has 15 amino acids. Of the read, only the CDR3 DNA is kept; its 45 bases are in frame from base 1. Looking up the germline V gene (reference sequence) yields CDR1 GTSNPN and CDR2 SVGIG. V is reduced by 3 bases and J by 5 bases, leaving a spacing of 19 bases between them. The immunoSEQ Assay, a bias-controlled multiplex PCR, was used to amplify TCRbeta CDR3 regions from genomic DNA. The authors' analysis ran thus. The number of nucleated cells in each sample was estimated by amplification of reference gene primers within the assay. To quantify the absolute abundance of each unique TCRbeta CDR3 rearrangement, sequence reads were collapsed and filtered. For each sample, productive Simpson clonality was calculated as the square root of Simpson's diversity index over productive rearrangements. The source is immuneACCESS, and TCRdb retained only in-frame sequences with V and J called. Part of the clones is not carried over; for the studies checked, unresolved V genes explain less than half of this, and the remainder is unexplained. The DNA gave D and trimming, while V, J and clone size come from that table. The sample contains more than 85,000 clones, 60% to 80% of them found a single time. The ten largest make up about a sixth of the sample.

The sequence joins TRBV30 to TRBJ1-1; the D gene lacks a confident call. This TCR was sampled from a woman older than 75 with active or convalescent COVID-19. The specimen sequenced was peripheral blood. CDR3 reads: CAWSLLTGGWTEAFF. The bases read TGTGCCTGGAGCCTTCTGACGGGTGGGTGGACTGAAGCTTTCTTT. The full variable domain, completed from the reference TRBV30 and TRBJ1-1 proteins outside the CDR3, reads SQTIHQWPATLVQPVGSPLSLECTVEGTSNPNLYWYRQAAGRGLQLLFYSVGIGQISSEVPQNLSASRPQDRQFILSSKKLLLSDSGFYLCAWSLLTGGWTEAFFGQGTRLTVV.